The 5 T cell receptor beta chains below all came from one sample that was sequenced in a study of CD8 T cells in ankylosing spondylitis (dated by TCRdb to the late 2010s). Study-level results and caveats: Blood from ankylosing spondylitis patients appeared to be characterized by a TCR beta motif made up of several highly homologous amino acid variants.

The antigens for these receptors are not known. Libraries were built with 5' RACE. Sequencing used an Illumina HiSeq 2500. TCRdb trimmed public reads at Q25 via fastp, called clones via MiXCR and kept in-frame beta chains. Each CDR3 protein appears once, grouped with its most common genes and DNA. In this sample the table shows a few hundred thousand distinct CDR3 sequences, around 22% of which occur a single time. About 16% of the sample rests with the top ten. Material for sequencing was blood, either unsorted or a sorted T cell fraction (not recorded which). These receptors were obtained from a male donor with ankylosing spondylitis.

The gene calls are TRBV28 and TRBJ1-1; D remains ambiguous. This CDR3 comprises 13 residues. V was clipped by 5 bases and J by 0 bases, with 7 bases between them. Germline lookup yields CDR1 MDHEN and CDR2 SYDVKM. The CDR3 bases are TGTGCCAGCAGTATAGACGTGAACACTGAAGCTTTCTTT. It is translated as CASSIDVNTEAFF.

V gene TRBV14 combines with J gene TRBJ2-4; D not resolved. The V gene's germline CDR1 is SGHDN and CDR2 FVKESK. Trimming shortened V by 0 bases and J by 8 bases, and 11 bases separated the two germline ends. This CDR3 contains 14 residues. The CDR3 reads CASSQDTGWDIQYF. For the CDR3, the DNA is TGTGCCAGCAGCCAAGATACGGGTTGGGACATTCAGTACTTC.

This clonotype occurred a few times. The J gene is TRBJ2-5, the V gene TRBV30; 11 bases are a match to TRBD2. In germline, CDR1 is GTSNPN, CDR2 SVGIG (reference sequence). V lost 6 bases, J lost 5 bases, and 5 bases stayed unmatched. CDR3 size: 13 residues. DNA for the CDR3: TGTGCCTGCCGCTTAGCGGGAGGGGAGACCCAGTACTTC. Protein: CACRLAGGETQYF.

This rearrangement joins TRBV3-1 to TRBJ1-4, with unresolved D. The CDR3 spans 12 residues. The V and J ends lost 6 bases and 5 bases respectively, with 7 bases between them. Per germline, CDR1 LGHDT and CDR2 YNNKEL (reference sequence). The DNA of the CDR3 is TGTGCCAGCAGGCTGGGAAATGAAAAACTGTTTTTT. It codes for CASRLGNEKLFF.

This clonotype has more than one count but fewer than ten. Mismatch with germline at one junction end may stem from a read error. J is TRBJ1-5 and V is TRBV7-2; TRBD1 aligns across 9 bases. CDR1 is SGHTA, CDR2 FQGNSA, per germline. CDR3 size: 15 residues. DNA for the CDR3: TGTGCCAGCAGCTTTGGGACAGGGAGCAGTCAGCCCCAGCATTTT. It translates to CASSFGTGSSQPQHF.